This T cell receptor (beta chain) comes out of a study of cytomegalovirus exposure and HLA in healthy donors. This clone was recorded a few times. Its antigen remains unidentified. The CDR3 length is 16 residues. Losses at the gene ends were 0 bases for V and 5 bases for J; bases not matched to a gene: 10. CDR1 SGDLS and CDR2 YYNGEE come from the germline V gene. Vbeta (60) and Jbeta (13) primers were used in the PCR. Libraries were prepared by immunoSEQ multiplex PCR; TCRdb keeps only in-frame clonotypes and omits some of them. The repertoire consists of approximately 100,000 clones, with roughly 74% occurring once and the leading ten covering 1.5% to 2%. Points from the study as a whole: Among TCR beta chains of equal frequency, HLA-associated ones were more clonally expanded in a later analysis. One cluster of highly shared sequence variants probably arose as a sequencing artifact.

The specimen sequenced was PBMCs. V and J are TRBV9 and TRBJ2-7; 8 positions match TRBD2. This sequence originates from a woman aged 40 to 50 in good health and CMV-seronegative. The CDR3 bases are TGTGCCAGCAGCGTAGAATCGGGAGGGGGAGCCGACGAGCAGTACTTC. Translation: CASSVESGGGADEQYF.